The 28 T cell receptor gamma chains listed next were all sequenced from one sample in a study of Vδ1+ human thymocytes. Extracted RNA was reverse transcribed into cDNA. Multiplex PCR used pooled V-gene forward primers and a constant-region reverse primer to amplify CDR3s. TCRdb re-analyzed the multiplex PCR reads via CATT. Among around 30,000 gamma-chain clones, roughly a fifth were seen once, and the ten largest hold less than 2%. Study-wide points: Highly polyclonal TRG and TRD repertoires with Gaussian CDR3 length distributions appeared in thymus.

Their antigen targets remain unknown. The sequenced sample was Vdelta1+ gamma-delta thymocytes from the thymus. The subset here: FACS-sorted CD3+ TCRalphabeta- TCRVdelta1+ TCRVdelta2- thymocytes. These receptors came from a boy less than two years old who had congenital heart surgery.

V is TRGV4 and J is TRGJ1 or TRGJ2. The V segment lost 4 bases and the J segment 8 bases; nucleotides outside the gene matches: 5. The CDR3 has 11 amino acids. From germline, CDR1 is EGSTGY and CDR2 YDSYTSSV. The CDR3 loop reads CATWEWHKKLF. For the CDR3, the DNA is TGTGCCACCTGGGAGTGGCATAAGAAACTCTTT.

Remarks on this clone: Other nucleotide sequences in the sample specify the same CDR3. This chain links TRGV5 with TRGJ1 or TRGJ2. Germline CDR1 VINAFY, CDR2 YDVSNSKD. J gave up 4 bases and V 0 bases, and 6 bases lay outside the gene matches. CDR3 length equals 14 residues. This chain's CDR3 is CATWDRPLYYKKLF. CDR3 bases: TGTGCCACCTGGGACAGGCCGTTATATTATAAGAAACTCTTT.

This clone was recorded a few times. In the same sample, other DNA sequences code for this CDR3. V and J are TRGV4 and TRGJ1 or TRGJ2. V was pared by 1 base and J by 7 bases, with 10 bases of the junction left unmatched. CDR3 length equals 14 residues. The germline CDR1 and CDR2 sequences are EGSTGY and YDSYTSSV. CDR3 region: CATWDGPPSYKKLF. Written as DNA, the CDR3 is TGTGCCACCTGGGATGGACCCCCGTCCTATAAGAAACTCTTT.

V usage is TRGV8 and J usage is TRGJ1 or TRGJ2. Losses at the gene ends were 3 bases for V and 3 bases for J; bases not matched to a gene: 11. The CDR3 extends over 15 amino acids. From germline, CDR1 is VENAVY and CDR2 YDSYNSRV. CDR3 sequence reads: CATWDRPPSYYKKLF. CDR3 sequence (DNA): TGTGCCACCTGGGATCGCCCCCCTTCTTATTATAAGAAACTCTTT.

The J gene is TRGJ1 or TRGJ2, the V gene TRGV9. Trimming took 3 bases from V and 8 from J; bases not matched to a gene: 10. This CDR3 has 13 residues. Per germline, CDR1 GITISATS and CDR2 ISYDGTV (reference sequence). The CDR3 DNA reads TGTGCCTTGTGGGAGACCAGGGCTGATAAGAAACTCTTT. Translated, it gives CALWETRADKKLF.

This clone was observed a few times. A clone one base away is much larger, so this may be a read error. The V call is TRGV5, the J call TRGJ1 or TRGJ2. CDR1 VINAFY and CDR2 YDVSNSKD come from the germline V gene. The CDR3 is 13 amino acids. V was clipped by 1 base and J by 3 bases; unmatched bases: 3. CDR3 coding DNA: TGTGCCACCTGGGACAGTCGTTATTATAAGAAACTCTTT. This sequence encodes CATWDSRYYKKLF.

A word on this clone: The junction differs from germline at one of its ends, possibly a read error. Other nucleotide sequences from this sample produce the same CDR3. This rearrangement joins TRGV2 to TRGJP2. CDR1 is EGSNGY, CDR2 YDSYNSKV, per germline. The CDR3 runs 14 residues. In DNA, the CDR3 is TGTGCCACCTGGGACGGGCCGTGGGATTGGATCAAGACCTTT. This translates into CATWDGPWDWIKTF.

The table lists this clone with a few counts. A much more abundant neighbour one base away suggests this may be a read error. Distinct nucleotide sequences in the sample also encode this CDR3. This rearrangement joins TRGV5 to TRGJ1 or TRGJ2. The V segment lost 0 bases and the J segment 8 bases; nucleotides outside the gene matches: 4. This CDR3 is built from 12 residues. Germline CDR1 VINAFY, CDR2 YDVSNSKD. The CDR3, as DNA: TGTGCCACCTGGGACAGGCGCCATAAGAAACTCTTT. It codes for CATWDRRHKKLF.

The rearrangement joins TRGV8 to TRGJ1 or TRGJ2. V was clipped by 2 bases and J by 5 bases; unmatched bases: 12. The CDR3 has 15 amino acids. From germline, CDR1 is VENAVY and CDR2 YDSYNSRV. CDR3 protein: CATWDNQAGDYKKLF. The CDR3 nucleotides read TGTGCCACCTGGGATAACCAGGCAGGGGATTATAAGAAACTCTTT.

On this clone: This same CDR3 is encoded by further DNA sequences in the sample. The V call is TRGV5, the J call TRGJ1 or TRGJ2. Germline loops: CDR1 VINAFY, CDR2 YDVSNSKD. There are 13 residues in the CDR3. J lost 7 bases, V lost 0 bases, and 6 bases had no gene match. CDR3 DNA: TGTGCCACCTGGGACAGGCTAGGGTATAAGAAACTCTTT. Its translation: CATWDRLGYKKLF.

Concerning this clone: The same CDR3 also results from other DNA sequences found in this sample. The rearrangement uses TRGV9 and TRGJP2. Losses at the gene ends were 0 bases for V and 5 bases for J; bases not matched to a gene: 3. Germline V CDR1 and CDR2: GITISATS, ISYDGTV (reference sequence). The CDR3 covers 14 residues. This CDR3 reads CALWEVRSDWIKTF. Written as DNA, the CDR3 is TGTGCCTTGTGGGAGGTGAGAAGTGATTGGATCAAGACGTTT.

Note on this clone: Other DNA sequences in this specimen translate into the identical CDR3. The V gene is TRGV2, the J gene TRGJ1 or TRGJ2. With V trimmed by 0 bases and J by 0 bases, 5 bases remained unmatched. The length of the CDR3 is 15 residues. The germline V gene has CDR1 EGSNGY and CDR2 YDSYNSKV. Here the CDR3 reads CATWDGLGNYYKKLF. The CDR3 coding sequence is TGTGCCACCTGGGACGGGCTAGGGAATTATTATAAGAAACTCTTT.

Details on this clone: Other DNA sequences in this sample translate to the same CDR3. The V gene is TRGV9, the J gene TRGJ1 or TRGJ2. The CDR3 contains 14 residues. The germline CDR1 and CDR2 sequences are GITISATS and ISYDGTV (reference sequence). V lost 3 bases, J lost 0 bases, and 5 bases stayed unmatched. The CDR3 coding sequence is TGTGCCTTGTGGGAGCCCCGGAATTATTATAAGAAACTCTTT. This codes for CALWEPRNYYKKLF.

Only a few counts were recorded for this clone. The rearrangement links TRGV5 to TRGJ1 or TRGJ2. The V and J ends lost 1 base and 1 base, in that order; junction bases with no gene match: 4. This CDR3 region has 14 residues. In germline, CDR1 is VINAFY, CDR2 YDVSNSKD. CDR3 in DNA: TGTGCCACCTGGGACAGTCGAAATTATTATAAGAAACTCTTT. Its protein is CATWDSRNYYKKLF.

This clone was observed a handful of times. The chain joins TRGV3 to TRGJ1 or TRGJ2. Germline V gives CDR1 VTNTFY, CDR2 YDVSTARD (reference sequence). Losses at the gene ends were 6 bases for V and 3 bases for J; bases not matched to a gene: 8. The CDR3 totals 13 residues. The CDR3 DNA is TGTGCCACCTGGTGGGGCGTTTATTATAAGAAACTCTTT. As protein: CATWWGVYYKKLF.

This clone was seen only a few times. The V gene is TRGV3, the J gene TRGJ1 or TRGJ2. In germline, CDR1 is VTNTFY, CDR2 YDVSTARD (reference sequence). This CDR3 is 11 amino acids long. Trimming removed 8 bases from V and 3 bases from J; junction bases left unmatched: 4. This chain's CDR3 is CATSFYYKKLF. The DNA of the CDR3 is TGTGCCACCTCTTTTTATTATAAGAAACTCTTT.

This clone has only a few counts. This chain uses TRGV8 with TRGJ1 or TRGJ2. CDR3 length: 13 residues. Germline V gives CDR1 VENAVY, CDR2 YDSYNSRV. V was pared by 3 bases and J by 3 bases, with 5 bases of the junction left unmatched. The CDR3 loop reads CATWDYCYYKKLF. The CDR3 DNA is TGTGCCACCTGGGATTATTGTTATTATAAGAAACTCTTT.

The V gene is TRGV9, the J gene TRGJ1 or TRGJ2. The CDR3 is made up of 11 amino acids. J lost 9 bases, V lost 2 bases, and 4 bases had no gene match. In germline, CDR1 is GITISATS, CDR2 ISYDGTV (reference sequence). CDR3: CALWEDTKKLF. CDR3 coding DNA: TGTGCCTTGTGGGAGGATACTAAGAAACTCTTT.

Only a few counts were recorded for this clone. The chain joins TRGV2 to TRGJ1 or TRGJ2. The CDR3 sequence is 13 residues long. Trimming took 0 bases from V and 12 from J; bases not matched to a gene: 11. Germline V gives CDR1 EGSNGY, CDR2 YDSYNSKV. CDR3 DNA: TGTGCCACCTGGGACGGGCTTTCCCAGGGGAAACTCTTT. It yields the protein CATWDGLSQGKLF.

In this sample, this clone turned up a few times. The chain employs TRGV3 and TRGJ1 or TRGJ2. Germline lookup yields CDR1 VTNTFY and CDR2 YDVSTARD (reference sequence). The CDR3 length is 13 residues. The V gene end was trimmed by 0 bases and the J gene end by 5 bases; junction bases not matched to a gene: 4. CDR3 protein: CATWDRGNYKKLF. The CDR3 DNA reads TGTGCCACCTGGGACAGGGGGAATTATAAGAAACTCTTT.

The chain joins TRGV4 to TRGJ1 or TRGJ2. The V gene's germline CDR1 is EGSTGY and CDR2 YDSYTSSV. Trimming removed 0 bases from V and 15 bases from J; junction bases left unmatched: 11. This CDR3 is 12 amino acids long. The CDR3 sequence is CATWDGPRVSLF. For the CDR3, the DNA is TGTGCCACCTGGGATGGGCCGCGGGTGTCACTCTTT.

V gene TRGV2 combines with J gene TRGJP2. Germline assignment: CDR1 EGSNGY and CDR2 YDSYNSKV. There are 14 residues in the CDR3. V shed 2 bases and J 5 bases; nucleotides not matched to a gene: 5. The CDR3 sequence is CATWDEKSDWIKTF. The CDR3, as DNA: TGTGCCACCTGGGACGAGAAAAGTGATTGGATCAAGACGTTT.

The V gene is TRGV3, the J gene TRGJ1 or TRGJ2. This CDR3 is built from 18 residues. Germline V lookup: CDR1 VTNTFY, CDR2 YDVSTARD (reference sequence). With V trimmed by 0 bases and J by 1 base, 15 bases remained unmatched. CDR3 region: CATWDRPPKMDNYYKKLF. The CDR3 coding sequence is TGTGCCACCTGGGACAGGCCTCCCAAAATGGACAATTATTATAAGAAACTCTTT.

The genes are TRGV4 and TRGJ1 or TRGJ2. The CDR3 loop spans 14 amino acids. V shed 0 bases, J shed 12 bases, and the junction held 14 bases outside the gene matches. Looked up from germline, CDR1 is EGSTGY and CDR2 is YDSYTSSV. CDR3 region: CATWDGPYPVGKLF. For the CDR3, the DNA is TGTGCCACCTGGGATGGGCCATACCCAGTAGGGAAACTCTTT.

The J gene is TRGJ1 or TRGJ2, the V gene TRGV4. Germline lookup yields CDR1 EGSTGY and CDR2 YDSYTSSV. V lost 0 bases and J lost 10; bases outside the gene matches: 9. This CDR3 spans 13 amino acids. DNA for the CDR3: TGTGCCACCTGGGATGGGCCTGAACAGAAGAAACTCTTT. It translates to CATWDGPEQKKLF.

As concerns this clone: A much bigger clone sits one base away, suggesting this may be a read error. The same CDR3 arises from other DNA sequences in this sample as well. The rearrangement uses TRGV9 and TRGJ1 or TRGJ2. Trimming took 0 bases from V and 4 from J; bases not matched to a gene: 3. Germline CDR1 GITISATS, CDR2 ISYDGTV (reference sequence). The CDR3 has 13 residues. In DNA, the CDR3 is TGTGCCTTGTGGGAGGTGGAGTATTATAAGAAACTCTTT. As protein: CALWEVEYYKKLF.

The chain employs TRGV4 and TRGJ1 or TRGJ2. The germline gives CDR1 EGSTGY, CDR2 YDSYTSSV. This CDR3 has 12 residues. V was pared by 5 bases and J by 9 bases, with 10 bases of the junction left unmatched. CDR3 amino acids: CATWATRSKKLF. DNA for the CDR3: TGTGCCACCTGGGCTACGCGATCTAAGAAACTCTTT.

In its sample, this clone was seen a few times. The V gene is TRGV5, the J gene TRGJ1 or TRGJ2. J gave up 5 bases and V 2 bases, and 3 bases lay outside the gene matches. Germline V CDR1 and CDR2: VINAFY, YDVSNSKD. The CDR3 runs 12 residues. The CDR3 protein is CATWDTNYKKLF. In nucleotides, the CDR3 is TGTGCCACCTGGGACACGAATTATAAGAAACTCTTT.